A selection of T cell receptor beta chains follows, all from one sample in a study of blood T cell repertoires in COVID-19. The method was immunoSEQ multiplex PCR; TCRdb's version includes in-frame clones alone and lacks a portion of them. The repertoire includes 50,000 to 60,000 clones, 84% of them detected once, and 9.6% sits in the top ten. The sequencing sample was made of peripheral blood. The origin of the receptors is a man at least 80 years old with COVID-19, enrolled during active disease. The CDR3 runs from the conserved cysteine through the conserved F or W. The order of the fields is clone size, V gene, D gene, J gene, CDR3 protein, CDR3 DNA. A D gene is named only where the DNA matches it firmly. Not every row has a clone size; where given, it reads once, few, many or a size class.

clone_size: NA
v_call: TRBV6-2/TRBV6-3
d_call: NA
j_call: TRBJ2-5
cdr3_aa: CASSYDSQETQYF
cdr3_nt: TGTGCCAGCAGTTACGACAGTCAAGAGACCCAGTACTTC

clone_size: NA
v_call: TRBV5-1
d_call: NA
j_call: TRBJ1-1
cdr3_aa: CASRGGALVNTEAFF
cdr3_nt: TGCGCCAGCAGGGGGGGGGCTTTGGTGAACACTGAAGCTTTCTTT

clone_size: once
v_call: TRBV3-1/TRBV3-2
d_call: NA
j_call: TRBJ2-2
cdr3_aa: CASSQGPGELFF
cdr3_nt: TGTGCCAGCAGCCAAGGGCCCGGGGAGCTGTTTTTT

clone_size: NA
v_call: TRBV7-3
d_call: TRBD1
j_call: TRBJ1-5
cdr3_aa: CASSSGTGVQPQHF
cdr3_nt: TGTGCCAGCAGCTCGGGGACAGGAGTTCAGCCCCAGCATTTT

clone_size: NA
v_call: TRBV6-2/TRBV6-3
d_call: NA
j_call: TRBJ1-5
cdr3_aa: CASSRAGSNSNQPQHF
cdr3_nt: TGTGCCAGCAGTCGGGCAGGGTCGAATAGCAATCAGCCCCAGCATTTT

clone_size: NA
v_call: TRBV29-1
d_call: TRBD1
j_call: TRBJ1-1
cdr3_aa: CSTGQGLNTEAFF
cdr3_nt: TGCAGCACCGGACAGGGGCTGAACACTGAAGCTTTCTTT

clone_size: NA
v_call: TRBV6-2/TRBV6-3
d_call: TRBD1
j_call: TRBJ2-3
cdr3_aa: CASSFGTGSGTDTQYF
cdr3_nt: TGTGCCAGCAGTTTCGGGACAGGGTCGGGGACAGATACGCAGTATTTT

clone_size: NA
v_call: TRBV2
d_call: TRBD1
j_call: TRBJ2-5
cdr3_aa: CASSVDRGKFETQYF
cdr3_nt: TGTGCCAGCAGTGTTGACAGGGGGAAGTTTGAGACCCAGTACTTC

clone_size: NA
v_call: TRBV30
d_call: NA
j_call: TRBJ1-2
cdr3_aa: CARSGDSNYGYTF
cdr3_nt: TGTGCCCGGAGCGGAGACAGCAACTATGGCTACACCTTC

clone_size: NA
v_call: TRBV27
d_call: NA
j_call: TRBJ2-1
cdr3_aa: CASSLTRGDYEQFF
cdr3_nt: TGTGCCAGCAGTTTAACTCGAGGGGACTATGAGCAGTTCTTC

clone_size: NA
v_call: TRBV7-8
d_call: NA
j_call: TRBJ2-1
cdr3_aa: CASSLEGVSYNEQFF
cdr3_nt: TGTGCCAGCAGCTTAGAGGGGGTTTCCTACAATGAGCAGTTCTTC

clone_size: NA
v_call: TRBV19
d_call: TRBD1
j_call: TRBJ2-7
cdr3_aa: CASSPPGQDSYEQYF
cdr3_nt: TGTGCCAGTAGTCCCCCGGGACAGGATTCCTACGAGCAGTACTTC

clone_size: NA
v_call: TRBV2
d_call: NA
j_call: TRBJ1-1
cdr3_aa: CASKLRLLNTEAFF
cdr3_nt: TGTGCCAGCAAATTGCGGCTTCTGAACACTGAAGCTTTCTTT

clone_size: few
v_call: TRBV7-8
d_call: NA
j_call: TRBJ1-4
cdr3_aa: CASSLVQTEKLFF
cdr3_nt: TGTGCCAGCAGCTTAGTACAGACCGAAAAACTGTTTTTT

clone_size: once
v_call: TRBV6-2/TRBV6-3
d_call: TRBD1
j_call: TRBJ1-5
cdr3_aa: CASSYVQGARQPQHF
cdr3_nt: TGTGCCAGCAGTTACGTCCAGGGGGCAAGACAGCCCCAGCATTTT

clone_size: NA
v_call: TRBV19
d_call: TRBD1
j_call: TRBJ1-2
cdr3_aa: CASRTGNYGYTF
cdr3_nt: TGTGCCAGTAGGACAGGGAACTATGGCTACACCTTC

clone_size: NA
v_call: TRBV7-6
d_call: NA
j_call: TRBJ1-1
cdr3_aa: CASSLEGGDRRAFF
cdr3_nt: TGTGCCAGCAGCTTAGAGGGCGGTGACAGGAGGGCTTTCTTT

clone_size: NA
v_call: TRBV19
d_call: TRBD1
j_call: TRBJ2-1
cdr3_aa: CASRRQGALSNEQFF
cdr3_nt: TGTGCCAGTAGGAGACAGGGGGCCTTGAGTAATGAGCAGTTCTTC

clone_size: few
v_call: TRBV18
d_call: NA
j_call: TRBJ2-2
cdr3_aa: CASSSPGDTGELFF
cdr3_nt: TGTGCCAGCTCATCCCCCGGGGACACCGGGGAGCTGTTTTTT

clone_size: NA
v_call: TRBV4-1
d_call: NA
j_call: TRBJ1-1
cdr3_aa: CASSPQSGIGTEAFF
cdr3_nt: TGCGCCAGCAGCCCTCAATCGGGGATAGGCACTGAAGCTTTCTTT

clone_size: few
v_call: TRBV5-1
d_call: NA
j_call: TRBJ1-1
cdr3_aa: CASSAGQMATEAFF
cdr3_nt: TGCGCCAGCAGCGCCGGACAGATGGCCACTGAAGCTTTCTTT

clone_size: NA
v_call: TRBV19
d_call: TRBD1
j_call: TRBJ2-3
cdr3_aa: CASSPKTGAGDTQYF
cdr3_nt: TGTGCCAGTAGTCCCAAGACAGGGGCGGGAGATACGCAGTATTTT

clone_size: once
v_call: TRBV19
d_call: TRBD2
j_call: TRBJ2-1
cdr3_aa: CASSTTSVSYNEQFF
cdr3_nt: TGTGCCAGTAGCACGACTAGCGTCTCCTACAATGAGCAGTTCTTC

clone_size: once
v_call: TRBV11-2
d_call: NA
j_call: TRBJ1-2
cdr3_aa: CASSQGDNPGYTF
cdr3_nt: TGTGCCAGCAGCCAAGGGGATAATCCTGGCTACACCTTC

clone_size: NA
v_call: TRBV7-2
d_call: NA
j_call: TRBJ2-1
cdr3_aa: CASSSHGPYNEQFF
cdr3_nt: TGTGCCAGCAGCTCACATGGCCCATACAATGAGCAGTTCTTC

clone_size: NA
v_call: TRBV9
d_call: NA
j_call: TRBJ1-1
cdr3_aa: CASSATHRDDTEAFF
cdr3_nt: TGTGCCAGCAGCGCCACCCACAGGGATGATACTGAAGCTTTCTTT

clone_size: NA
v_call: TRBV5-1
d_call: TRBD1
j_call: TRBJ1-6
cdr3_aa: CASSLDRGPSPLHF
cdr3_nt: TGCGCCAGCAGCTTGGACAGGGGGCCTTCACCCCTCCACTTT

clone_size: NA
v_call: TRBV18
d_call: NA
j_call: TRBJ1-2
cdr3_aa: CASSPRRGNGYTF
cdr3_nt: TGTGCCAGCTCACCCCGGAGAGGGAATGGCTACACCTTC

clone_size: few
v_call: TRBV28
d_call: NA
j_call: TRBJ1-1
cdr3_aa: CASSLPGQLIGAFF
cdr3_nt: TGTGCCAGCAGTCTTCCGGGACAATTGATCGGAGCTTTCTTT

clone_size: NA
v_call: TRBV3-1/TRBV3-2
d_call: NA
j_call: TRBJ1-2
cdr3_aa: CASSLEIGGSHGYTF
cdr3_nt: TGTGCCAGCAGCTTAGAAATTGGTGGGAGCCATGGCTACACCTTC

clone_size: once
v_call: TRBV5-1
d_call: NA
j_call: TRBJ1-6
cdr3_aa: CASSLFGVYNSPLHF
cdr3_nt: TGCGCCAGCAGCTTGTTCGGGGTTTATAATTCACCCCTCCACTTT

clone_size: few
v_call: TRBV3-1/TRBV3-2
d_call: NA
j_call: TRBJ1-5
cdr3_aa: CASSLLNQPQHF
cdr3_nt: TGTGCCAGCAGCCTATTAAATCAGCCCCAGCATTTT

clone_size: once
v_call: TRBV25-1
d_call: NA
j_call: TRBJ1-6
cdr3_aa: CASSEYGQGNSPLHF
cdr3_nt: TGTGCCAGCAGTGAATATGGTCAGGGAAATTCACCCCTCCACTTT

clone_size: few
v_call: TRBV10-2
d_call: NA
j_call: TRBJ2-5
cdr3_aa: CASSEPARPILRTQYF
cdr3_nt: TGCGCCAGCAGTGAACCGGCTAGGCCCATATTAAGGACCCAGTACTTC

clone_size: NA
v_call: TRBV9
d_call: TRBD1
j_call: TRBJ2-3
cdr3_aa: CASSAGTGGFTDTQYF
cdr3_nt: TGTGCCAGCAGCGCTGGGACAGGGGGTTTCACAGATACGCAGTATTTT

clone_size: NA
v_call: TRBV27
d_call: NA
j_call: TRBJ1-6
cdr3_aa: CASSLGQNSYNSPLHF
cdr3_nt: TGTGCCAGCAGTTTAGGGCAGAACTCCTATAATTCACCCCTCCACTTT

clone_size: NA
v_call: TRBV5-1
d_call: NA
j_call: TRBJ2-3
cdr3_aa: CASSLVERDTQYF
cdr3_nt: TGCGCCAGCAGCTTGGTGGAGCGAGATACGCAGTATTTT

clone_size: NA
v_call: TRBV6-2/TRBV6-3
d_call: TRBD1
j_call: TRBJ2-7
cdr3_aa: CASSYRETGSGEQYF
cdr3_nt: TGTGCCAGCAGTTACCGAGAGACAGGGTCGGGAGAGCAGTACTTC

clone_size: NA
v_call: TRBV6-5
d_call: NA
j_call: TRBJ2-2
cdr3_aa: CASSTGLGYTGELFF
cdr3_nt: TGTGCCAGCAGTACAGGGTTGGGATACACCGGGGAGCTGTTTTTT

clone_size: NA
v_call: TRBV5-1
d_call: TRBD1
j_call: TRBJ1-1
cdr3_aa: CASSLALLQGAFGSTEAFF
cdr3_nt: TGCGCCAGCAGCTTGGCCTTACTCCAGGGGGCTTTCGGTAGCACTGAAGCTTTCTTT

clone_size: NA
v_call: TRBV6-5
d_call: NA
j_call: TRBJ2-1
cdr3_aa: CASSYARLDSYNEQFF
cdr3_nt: TGTGCCAGCAGTTACGCTCGACTGGACTCCTACAATGAGCAGTTCTTC

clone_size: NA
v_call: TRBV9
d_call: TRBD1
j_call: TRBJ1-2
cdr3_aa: CASSVGQGAFGYTF
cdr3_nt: TGTGCCAGCAGCGTAGGGCAGGGGGCGTTTGGCTACACCTTC

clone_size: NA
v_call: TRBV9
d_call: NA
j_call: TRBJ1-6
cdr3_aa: CASSTGDSYNSPLHF
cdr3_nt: TGTGCCAGCAGCACAGGCGACTCCTATAATTCACCCCTCCACTTT

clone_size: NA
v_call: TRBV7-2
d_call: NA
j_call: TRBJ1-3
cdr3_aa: CASSLGQASGNTIYF
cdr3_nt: TGTGCCAGCAGCTTGGGGCAGGCCTCTGGAAACACCATATATTTT

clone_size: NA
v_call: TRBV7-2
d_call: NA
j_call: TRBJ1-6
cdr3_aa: CASSLVREGGYNSPLHF
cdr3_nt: TGTGCCAGCAGCTTAGTAAGAGAAGGGGGCTATAATTCACCCCTCCACTTT

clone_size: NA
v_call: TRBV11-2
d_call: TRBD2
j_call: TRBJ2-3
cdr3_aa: CASLVAGGSTDTQYF
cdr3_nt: TGTGCCAGTTTGGTGGCGGGGGGAAGCACAGATACGCAGTATTTT

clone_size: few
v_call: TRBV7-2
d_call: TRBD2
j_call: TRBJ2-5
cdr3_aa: CASSFLAGVETQYF
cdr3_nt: TGTGCCAGCAGCTTTTTAGCGGGGGTGGAGACCCAGTACTTC

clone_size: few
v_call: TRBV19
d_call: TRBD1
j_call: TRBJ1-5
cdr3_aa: CASSSDRGYSNQPQHF
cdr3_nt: TGTGCCAGTAGTTCGGACAGGGGTTATAGCAATCAGCCCCAGCATTTT

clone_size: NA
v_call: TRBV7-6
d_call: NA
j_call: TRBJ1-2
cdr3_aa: CASSLSWEGPAGNGYTF
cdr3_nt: TGTGCCAGCAGCTTAAGTTGGGAGGGACCAGCGGGAAATGGCTACACCTTC

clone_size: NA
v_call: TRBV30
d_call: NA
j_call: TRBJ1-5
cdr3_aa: CAWSGGGGQPQHF
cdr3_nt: TGTGCCTGGAGTGGTGGAGGAGGTCAGCCCCAGCATTTT

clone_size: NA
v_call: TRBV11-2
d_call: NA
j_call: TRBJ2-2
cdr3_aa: CASSLDFGELFF
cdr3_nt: TGTGCCAGCAGCTTAGACTTCGGGGAGCTGTTTTTT

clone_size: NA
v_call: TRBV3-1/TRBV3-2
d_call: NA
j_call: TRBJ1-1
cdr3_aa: CASSRGQPNTEAFF
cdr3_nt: TGTGCCAGCAGCCGGGGACAACCAAACACTGAAGCTTTCTTT

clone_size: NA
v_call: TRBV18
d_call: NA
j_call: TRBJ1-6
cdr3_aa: CASSQSLPGTHNSPLHF
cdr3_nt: TGTGCCAGCTCACAAAGCCTCCCAGGAACCCATAATTCACCCCTCCACTTT

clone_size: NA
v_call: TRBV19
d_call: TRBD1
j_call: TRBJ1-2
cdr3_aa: CASSAWDRQNYGYTF
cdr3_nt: TGTGCCAGTAGTGCTTGGGACAGACAAAACTATGGCTACACCTTC

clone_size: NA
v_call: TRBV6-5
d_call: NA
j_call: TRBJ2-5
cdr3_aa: CASSPTQPQETQYF
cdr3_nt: TGTGCCAGCAGTCCTACACAGCCCCAAGAGACCCAGTACTTC

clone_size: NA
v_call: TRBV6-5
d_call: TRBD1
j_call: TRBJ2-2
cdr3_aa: CASGGQSGGELFF
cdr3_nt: TGTGCCAGCGGGGGACAGTCGGGCGGGGAGCTGTTTTTT